The 2 T cell receptor beta chains in this list originate from one sample, sequenced in a study of blood T cell repertoires in COVID-19. The repertoire was sequenced with immunoSEQ multiplex PCR; TCRdb's copy has only in-frame clones and lacks some. The sample includes approximately 220,000 clones, around 84% of them seen just once. The sample comprised PBMCs or T cells enriched from blood (not recorded which). All receptors come from a man in his forties or fifties who had recovered from COVID-19.

The chain links TRBV28 to TRBJ2-7, with 8 bases fitting TRBD1. Germline loops: CDR1 MDHEN, CDR2 SYDVKM. CDR3 length equals 15 residues. Trimming cost V 7 bases and J 5 bases; bases outside gene matches: 13. Here the CDR3 reads CASIAWGQGAHEQYF. The CDR3 DNA follows: TGTGCCAGCATCGCATGGGGGCAGGGGGCTCACGAGCAGTACTTC.

V gene TRBV6-6 combines with J gene TRBJ2-1, with 14 bases that match TRBD2. Trimming cost V 6 bases and J 5 bases; bases outside gene matches: 18. The germline V gene encodes CDR1 MNHNY and CDR2 SVGAGI (reference sequence). The CDR3 has 20 residues. The CDR3 loop reads CASSLDPGLAGEAYHNEQFF. The CDR3 DNA reads as TGTGCCAGCAGCCTCGACCCGGGACTAGCGGGAGAGGCGTATCACAATGAGCAGTTCTTC.